These 2 T cell receptor beta chains were all obtained from the same sample, sequenced in a study of T cells in localized non-small cell lung cancer. The data were produced by immunoSEQ multiplex PCR, yet TCRdb's version contains in-frame clones alone and is incomplete. This sample has about 33,000 clones, with roughly 88% found just once. Sequencing used peripheral blood, obtained before any cancer treatment. The source is a man aged 40 to 70 with stage I lung adenocarcinoma.

V usage is TRBV5-4 and J usage is TRBJ1-6; D is perhaps TRBD1 (5 bases). Germline V gene sequence: CDR1 SGHNT, CDR2 YYREEE (reference sequence). This CDR3 is 15 amino acids long. Trimming left V 4 bases short and J 6 bases short, with 14 bases between. For the CDR3, the DNA is TGTGCCAGCAGCCCCAGACAGAGTGGTAATTCACCCCTCCACTTT. Amino acids: CASSPRQSGNSPLHF.

This clone was found once. The chain combines TRBV2 with TRBJ2-2; no reliable D call. The V and J ends lost 6 bases and 1 base respectively, with 9 bases between them. The CDR3 runs to 14 residues. Germline CDR1 SNHLY, CDR2 FYNNEI. The CDR3: CASSLSGNTGELFF. CDR3 sequence (DNA): TGTGCCAGCAGCCTTAGTGGGAACACCGGGGAGCTGTTTTTT.